This T cell receptor gamma chain was identified in a study of gammadelta T cells in human blood. To note about this clone: Its target is not known. A far larger clone lies a single base away; this is likely a read error.

CDR1 is EGSTGY and CDR2 is YDSYTSSV in the germline V gene. The CDR3 is 13 residues long. TCRdb reanalysed the RT-PCR reads with CATT. The sample carries almost 200 gamma-chain clones, more than 30% recorded once. The study, taken as a whole, reports: Microbial exposure reportedly appeared to drive polyclonal expansion of innate gamma-delta T cells right after birth.

The specimen was non-Vgamma9Vdelta2 gamma-delta T cells from cord blood. The chain employs TRGV4 and TRGJ1 or TRGJ2. The sequence was obtained from a newborn. CDR3 sequence (DNA): TGTGCCACCTGGGATGGGCTTTATTATAAGAATCTCTTT. It encodes CATWDGLYYKNLF.